Sequencing of this T cell receptor (beta chain) was carried out in a study of beta chain features in type 1 diabetes. The investigators reverse transcribed all of the isolated RNA, so they sequenced expressed TCRB transcripts. Generated by immunoSEQ multiplex PCR, the TCRdb table keeps only in-frame clones and is missing some. The profile shows just over 450,000 clones, 30% of them singletons. This clone showed up just once. Relative to the germline gene, one junction end is altered; a read error may explain this. CDR3 length: 14 amino acids. Germline V gene data show CDR1 as SEHNR and CDR2 as FQNEAQ (reference sequence).

This receptor was obtained from a man between 18 and 29 years old in good health. Specimen: naive CD4+ T cells from blood. The rearrangement joins TRBV7-9 to TRBJ2-1; 9 nucleotides match TRBD2. The CDR3 region has the DNA TGTGCCAGCAGCCTAGCGGGGCTTGGGAATGAGCAGTTCTTC. Its translation is CASSLAGLGNEQFF.